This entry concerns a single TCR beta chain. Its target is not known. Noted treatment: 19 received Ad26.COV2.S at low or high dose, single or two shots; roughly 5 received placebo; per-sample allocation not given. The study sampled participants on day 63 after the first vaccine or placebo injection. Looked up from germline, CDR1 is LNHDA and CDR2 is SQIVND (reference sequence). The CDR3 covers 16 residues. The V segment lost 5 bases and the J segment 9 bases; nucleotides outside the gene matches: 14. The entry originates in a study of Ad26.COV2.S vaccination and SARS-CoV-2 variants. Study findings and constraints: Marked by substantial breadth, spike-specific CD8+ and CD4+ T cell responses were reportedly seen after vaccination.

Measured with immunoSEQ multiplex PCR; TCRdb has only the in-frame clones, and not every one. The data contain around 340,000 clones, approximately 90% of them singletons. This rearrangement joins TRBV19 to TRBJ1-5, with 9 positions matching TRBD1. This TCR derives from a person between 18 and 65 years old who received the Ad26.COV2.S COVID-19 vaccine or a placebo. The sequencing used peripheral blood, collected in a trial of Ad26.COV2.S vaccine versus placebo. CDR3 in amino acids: CASSFRDRVSAGPQHF. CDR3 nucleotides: TGTGCCAGTAGTTTCCGGGACAGGGTCTCTGCGGGGCCCCAGCATTTT.